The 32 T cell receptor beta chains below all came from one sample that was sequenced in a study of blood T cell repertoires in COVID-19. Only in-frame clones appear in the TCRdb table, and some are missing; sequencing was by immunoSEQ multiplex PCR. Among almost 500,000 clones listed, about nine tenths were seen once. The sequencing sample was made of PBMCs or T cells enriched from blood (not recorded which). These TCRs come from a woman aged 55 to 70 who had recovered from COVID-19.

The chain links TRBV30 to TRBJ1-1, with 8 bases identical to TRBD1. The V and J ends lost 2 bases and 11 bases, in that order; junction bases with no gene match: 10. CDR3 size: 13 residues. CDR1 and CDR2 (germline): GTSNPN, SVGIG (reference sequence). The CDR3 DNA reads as TGTGCCTGGAGTCGACAGGGGTTCACGATGGCTTTCTTT. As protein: CAWSRQGFTMAFF.

The CDR3 loop is CASSRQGGGYTF. CDR3 DNA sequence: TGTGCCAGCAGTCGACAGGGGGGTGGCTACACCTTC. The rearrangement uses TRBV6-5 and TRBJ1-2, with TRBD1 matching 9 bases. The CDR3 extends over 12 amino acids. Germline assignment: CDR1 MNHEY and CDR2 SVGAGI. The V and J ends lost 5 bases and 7 bases, in that order; junction bases with no gene match: 2.

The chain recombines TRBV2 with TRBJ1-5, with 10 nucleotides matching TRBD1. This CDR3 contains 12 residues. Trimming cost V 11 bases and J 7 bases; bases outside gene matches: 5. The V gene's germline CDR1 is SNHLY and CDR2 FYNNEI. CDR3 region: CASQGQGQPQHF. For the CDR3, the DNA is TGTGCCTCTCAGGGACAGGGGCAGCCCCAGCATTTT.

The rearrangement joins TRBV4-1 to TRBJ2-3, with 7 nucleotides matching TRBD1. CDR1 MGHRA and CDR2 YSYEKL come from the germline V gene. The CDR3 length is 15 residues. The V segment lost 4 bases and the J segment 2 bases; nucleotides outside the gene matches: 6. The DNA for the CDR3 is TGCGCCAGCAGCCTATCCGGGACAGTCACAGATACGCAGTATTTT. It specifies CASSLSGTVTDTQYF.

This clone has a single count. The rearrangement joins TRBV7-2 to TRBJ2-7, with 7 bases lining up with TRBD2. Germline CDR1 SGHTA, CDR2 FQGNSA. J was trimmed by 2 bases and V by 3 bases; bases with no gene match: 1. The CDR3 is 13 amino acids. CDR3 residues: CASSFGGAYEQYF. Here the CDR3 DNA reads TGTGCCAGCAGCTTTGGGGGGGCCTACGAGCAGTACTTC.

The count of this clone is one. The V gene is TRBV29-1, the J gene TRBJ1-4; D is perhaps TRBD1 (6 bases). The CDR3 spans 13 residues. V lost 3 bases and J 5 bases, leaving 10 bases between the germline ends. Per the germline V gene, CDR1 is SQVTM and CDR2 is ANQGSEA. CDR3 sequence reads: CSVEDSLNEKLFF. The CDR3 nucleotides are TGCAGCGTTGAGGACAGTTTAAATGAAAAACTGTTTTTT. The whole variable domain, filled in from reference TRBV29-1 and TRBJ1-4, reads SAVISQKPSRDICQRGTSLTIQCQVDSQVTMMFWYRQQPGQSLTLIATANQGSEATYESGFVIDKFPISRPNLTFSTLTVSNMSPEDSSIYLCSVEDSLNEKLFFGSGTQLSVL.

The CDR3 sequence: CASSPVAGGPADTQYF. The CDR3 coding sequence is TGTGCCAGCAGCCCAGTAGCGGGGGGGCCAGCAGATACGCAGTATTTT. The chain links TRBV4-2 to TRBJ2-3; 11 bases fit TRBD2. The germline CDR1 and CDR2 sequences are LGHNA and YNFKEQ. The length of the CDR3 is 16 residues. With 4 bases clipped from V and 4 bases from J, the junction kept 7 bases outside the gene matches.

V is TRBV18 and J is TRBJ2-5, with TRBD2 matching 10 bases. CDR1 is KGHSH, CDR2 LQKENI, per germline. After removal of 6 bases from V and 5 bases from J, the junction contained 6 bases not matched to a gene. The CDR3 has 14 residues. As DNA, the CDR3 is TGTGCCAGCTCTCCCAGGACTAGCGGTGAGACCCAGTACTTC. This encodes CASSPRTSGETQYF.

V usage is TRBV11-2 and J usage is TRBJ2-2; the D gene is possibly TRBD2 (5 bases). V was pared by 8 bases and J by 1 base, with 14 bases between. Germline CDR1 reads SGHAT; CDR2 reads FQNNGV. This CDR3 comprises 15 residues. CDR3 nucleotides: TGTGCCAGCTTCGGACTCTCCTTGAACACCGGGGAGCTGTTTTTT. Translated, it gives CASFGLSLNTGELFF. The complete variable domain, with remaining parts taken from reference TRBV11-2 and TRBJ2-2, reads EAGVAQSPRYKIIEKRQSVAFWCNPISGHATLYWYQQILGQGPKLLIQFQNNGVVDDSQLPKDRFSAERLKGVDSTLKIQPAKLEDSAVYLCASFGLSLNTGELFFGEGSRLTVL.

CDR3 coding DNA: TGTGCCAGCAGCAACGAAAGGGACAGACCCCTGAACACTGAAGCTTTCTTT. This codes for CASSNERDRPLNTEAFF. The chain employs TRBV7-8 and TRBJ1-1; 7 nucleotides align to TRBD1. The junction had 12 bases not matched to a gene; V was cut back by 5 bases and J by 0 bases. This CDR3 has 17 residues. Per germline, CDR1 SGHVS and CDR2 FQNEAQ.

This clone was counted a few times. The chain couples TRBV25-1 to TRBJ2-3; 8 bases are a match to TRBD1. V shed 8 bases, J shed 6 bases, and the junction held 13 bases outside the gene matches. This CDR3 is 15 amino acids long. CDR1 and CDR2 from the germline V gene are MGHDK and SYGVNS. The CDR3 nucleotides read TGTGCCAGCTCTCCCGGACAGGGTGACTTGGATACGCAGTATTTT. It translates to CASSPGQGDLDTQYF.

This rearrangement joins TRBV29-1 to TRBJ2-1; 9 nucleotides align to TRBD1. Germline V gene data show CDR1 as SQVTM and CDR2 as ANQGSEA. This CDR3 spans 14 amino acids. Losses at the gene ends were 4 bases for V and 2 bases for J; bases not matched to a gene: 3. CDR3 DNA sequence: TGCAGCGTTGGACAGGGGGGTGCCTACAATGAGCAGTTCTTC. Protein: CSVGQGGAYNEQFF.

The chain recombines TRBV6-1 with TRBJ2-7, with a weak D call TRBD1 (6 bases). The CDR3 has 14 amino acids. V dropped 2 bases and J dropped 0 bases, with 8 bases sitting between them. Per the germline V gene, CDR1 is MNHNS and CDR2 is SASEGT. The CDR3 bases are TGTGCCAGCAGTGAAACAGGGATCTCCTACGAGCAGTACTTC. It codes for CASSETGISYEQYF.

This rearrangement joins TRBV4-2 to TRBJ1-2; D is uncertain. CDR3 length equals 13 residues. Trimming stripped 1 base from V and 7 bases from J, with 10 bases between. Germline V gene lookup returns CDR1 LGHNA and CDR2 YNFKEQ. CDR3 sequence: CASSQGRTGGYTF. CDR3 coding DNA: TGTGCCAGCAGCCAAGGTAGGACTGGTGGCTACACCTTC.

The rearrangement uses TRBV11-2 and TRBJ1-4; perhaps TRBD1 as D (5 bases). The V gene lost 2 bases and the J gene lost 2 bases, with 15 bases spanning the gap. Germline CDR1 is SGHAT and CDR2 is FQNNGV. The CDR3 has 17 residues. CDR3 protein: CASSLWEGRPTNEKLFF. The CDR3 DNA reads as TGTGCCAGCAGCTTATGGGAGGGGCGGCCCACTAATGAAAAACTGTTTTTT.

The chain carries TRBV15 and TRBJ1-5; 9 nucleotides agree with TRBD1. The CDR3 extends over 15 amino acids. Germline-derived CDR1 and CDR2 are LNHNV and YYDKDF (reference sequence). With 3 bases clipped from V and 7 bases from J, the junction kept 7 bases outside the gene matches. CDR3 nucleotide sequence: TGTGCCACCAGCAGGCCCGGGACAGGGCACCAGCCCCAGCATTTT. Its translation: CATSRPGTGHQPQHF.

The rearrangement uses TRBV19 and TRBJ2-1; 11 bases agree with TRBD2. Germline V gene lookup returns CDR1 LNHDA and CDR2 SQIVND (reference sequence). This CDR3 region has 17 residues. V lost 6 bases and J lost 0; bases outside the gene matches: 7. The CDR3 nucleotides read TGTGCCAGTAGCATTGGGACTAGCGGATACTCCTACAATGAGCAGTTCTTC. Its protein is CASSIGTSGYSYNEQFF.

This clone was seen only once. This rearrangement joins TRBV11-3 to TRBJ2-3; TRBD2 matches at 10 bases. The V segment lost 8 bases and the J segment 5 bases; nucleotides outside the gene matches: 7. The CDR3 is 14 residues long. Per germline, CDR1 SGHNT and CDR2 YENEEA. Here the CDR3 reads CASGSGGAVDTQYF. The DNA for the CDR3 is TGTGCCAGCGGGAGCGGGGGGGCTGTAGATACGCAGTATTTT. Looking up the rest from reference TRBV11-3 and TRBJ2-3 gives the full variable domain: EAGVVQSPRYKIIEKKQPVAFWCNPISGHNTLYWYLQNLGQGPELLIRYENEEAVDDSQLPKDRFSAERLKGVDSTLKIQPAELGDSAVYLCASGSGGAVDTQYFGPGTRLTVL.

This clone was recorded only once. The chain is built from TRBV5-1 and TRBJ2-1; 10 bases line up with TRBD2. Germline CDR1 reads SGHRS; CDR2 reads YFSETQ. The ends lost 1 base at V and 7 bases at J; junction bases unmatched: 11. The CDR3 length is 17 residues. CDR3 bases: TGCGCCAGCAGCTTGTTTAGCGGGGGGTCGGGGAAAAATGAGCAGTTCTTC. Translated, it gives CASSLFSGGSGKNEQFF.

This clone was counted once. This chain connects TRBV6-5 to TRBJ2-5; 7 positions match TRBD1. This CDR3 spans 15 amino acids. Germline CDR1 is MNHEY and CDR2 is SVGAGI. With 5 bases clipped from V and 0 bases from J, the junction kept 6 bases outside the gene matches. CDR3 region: CASSPGTAYQETQYF. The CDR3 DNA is TGTGCCAGCAGTCCCGGGACAGCGTACCAAGAGACCCAGTACTTC.

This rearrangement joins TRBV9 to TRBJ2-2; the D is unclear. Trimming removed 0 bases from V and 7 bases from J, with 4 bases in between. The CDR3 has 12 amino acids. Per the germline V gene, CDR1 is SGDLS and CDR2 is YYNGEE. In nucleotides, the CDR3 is TGTGCCAGCAGCGTAGTTCGCGGGGAGCTGTTTTTT. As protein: CASSVVRGELFF.

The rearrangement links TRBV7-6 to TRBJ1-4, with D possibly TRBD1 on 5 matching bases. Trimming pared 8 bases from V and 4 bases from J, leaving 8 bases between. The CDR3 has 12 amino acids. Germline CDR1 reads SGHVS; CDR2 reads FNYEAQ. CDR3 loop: CASGHINEKLFF. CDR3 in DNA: TGTGCCAGCGGACATATTAATGAAAAACTGTTTTTT.

CDR3 sequence: CASSQENQGHDQPQHF. CDR3 coding DNA: TGCGCCAGCAGCCAAGAGAATCAGGGGCATGATCAGCCCCAGCATTTT. The chain employs TRBV4-1 and TRBJ1-5; D is perhaps TRBD1 (6 bases). CDR1 MGHRA and CDR2 YSYEKL come from the germline V gene. CDR3 length: 16 amino acids. The V gene lost 0 bases and the J gene lost 5 bases, with 14 bases spanning the gap.

CDR3 loop: CASSFSPEGNTIYF. The CDR3 nucleotides are TGTGCCAGCAGCTTTTCCCCGGAGGGAAACACCATATATTTT. The chain combines TRBV5-4 with TRBJ1-3; D gene uncertain. Germline V lookup: CDR1 SGHNT, CDR2 YYREEE (reference sequence). Trimming cost V 2 bases and J 4 bases, with 10 bases left between them. The CDR3 length is 14 residues.

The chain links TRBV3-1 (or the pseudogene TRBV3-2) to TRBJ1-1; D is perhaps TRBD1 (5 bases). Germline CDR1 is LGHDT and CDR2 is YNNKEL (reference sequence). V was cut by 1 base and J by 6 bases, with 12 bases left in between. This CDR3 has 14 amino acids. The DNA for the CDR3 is TGTGCCAGCAGCCAAGCAGGGTTGATAGCTGAAGCTTTCTTT. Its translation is CASSQAGLIAEAFF.

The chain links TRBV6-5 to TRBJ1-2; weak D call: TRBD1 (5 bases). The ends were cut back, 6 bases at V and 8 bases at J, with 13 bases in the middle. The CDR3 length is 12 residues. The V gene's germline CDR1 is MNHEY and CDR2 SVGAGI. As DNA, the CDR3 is TGTGCCAGCAGCCGGGGGAGTCACGGCTACACCTTC. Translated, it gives CASSRGSHGYTF.

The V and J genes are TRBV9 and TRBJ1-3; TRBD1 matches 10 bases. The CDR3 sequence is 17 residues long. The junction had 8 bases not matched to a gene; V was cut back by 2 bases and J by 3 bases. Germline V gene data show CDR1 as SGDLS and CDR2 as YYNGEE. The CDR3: CASSVWTGGVIGNTIYF. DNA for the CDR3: TGTGCCAGCAGCGTTTGGACAGGGGGAGTGATTGGAAACACCATATATTTT.

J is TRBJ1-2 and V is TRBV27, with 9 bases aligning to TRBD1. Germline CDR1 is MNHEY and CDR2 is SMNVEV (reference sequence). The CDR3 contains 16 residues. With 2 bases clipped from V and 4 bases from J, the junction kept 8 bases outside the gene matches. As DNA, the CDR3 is TGTGCCAGCAGTTTAGCTGGGACAGGGAATGGCTATGGCTACACCTTC. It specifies CASSLAGTGNGYGYTF.

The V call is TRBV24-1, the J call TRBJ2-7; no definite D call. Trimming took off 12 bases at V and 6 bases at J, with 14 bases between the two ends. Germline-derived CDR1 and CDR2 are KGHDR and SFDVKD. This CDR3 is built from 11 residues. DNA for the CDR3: TGTGCCCCGCGGCCCTCCGGCGAGCAGTACGTC. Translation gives CAPRPSGEQYV.

The CDR3 region has the DNA TGTGCCAGCACCCCCTGGGGACAGGTCACAGATACGCAGTATTTT. It is translated as CASTPWGQVTDTQYF. The chain is built from TRBV6-5 and TRBJ2-3, with TRBD1 matching 8 bases. Germline-derived CDR1 and CDR2 are MNHEY and SVGAGI. V trimming: 7 bases; J trimming: 2 bases; junction bases outside the gene matches: 8. The CDR3 extends over 15 amino acids.

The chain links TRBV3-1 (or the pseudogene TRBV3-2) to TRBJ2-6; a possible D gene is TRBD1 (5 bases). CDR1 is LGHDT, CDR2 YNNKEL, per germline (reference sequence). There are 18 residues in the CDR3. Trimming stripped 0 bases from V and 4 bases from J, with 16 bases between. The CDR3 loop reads CASSQEYRLQRGANVLTF. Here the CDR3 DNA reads TGTGCCAGCAGCCAAGAATACAGGTTACAACGGGGGGCCAACGTCCTGACTTTC.

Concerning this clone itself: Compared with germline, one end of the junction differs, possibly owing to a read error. For the CDR3, the DNA is TGTGCTAGCAGCCCCCGGCCAACAGGGGTCAGGACTGAAGCTTTCTTT. As protein: CASSPRPTGVRTEAFF. The chain links TRBV7-7 to TRBJ1-1; 7 positions match TRBD1. The CDR3 totals 16 residues. Per the germline V gene, CDR1 is SSHAT and CDR2 is FNYEAQ (reference sequence).